The 3 T cell receptor beta chains below were found in one sample sequenced in a study of T-cell reconstitution after alpha-beta-depleted transplantation in children. The TCRbeta library was prepared with unique molecular identifiers. TCRdb independently ran MiXCR on the PCR reads; one entry per CDR3 protein. The sample records around 270,000 distinct CDR3 sequences, around 10% being singletons. The specimen comprised PBMCs, sampled before TCRalphabeta/CD19-depleted stem cell transplant. The receptors shown here come from a boy younger than two with acute myeloid leukemia, due to receive a stem cell transplant.

This clonotype was counted many times. The chain has TRBV9 and TRBJ2-5; unclear D gene. Per germline, CDR1 SGDLS and CDR2 YYNGEE. Trimming removed 0 bases from V and 4 bases from J, with 13 bases in between. CDR3 size: 15 residues. Here the CDR3 reads CASSVEPRSRETQYF. CDR3 DNA: TGTGCCAGCAGCGTAGAGCCCAGGAGCCGAGAGACCCAGTACTTC.

This clonotype was detected once. A much larger clone differs from this one at a single base, so this may be a read error. The chain couples TRBV6-1 to TRBJ1-2, with D maybe TRBD1 (6 bases). The CDR3 is 13 amino acids. Per germline, CDR1 MNHNS and CDR2 SASEGT. Trimming left V 6 bases short and J 3 bases short, with 11 bases between. In DNA, the CDR3 is TGTGCCAGCAGACCAGGGGTTGACTATGGCTACACCTTC. Translating gives CASRPGVDYGYTF.

This clonotype appeared a single time. A much larger clone lies a single base off, so this may be a read error. The V and J genes are TRBV4-2 and TRBJ2-2; 8 nucleotides match TRBD2. Trimming at V came to 6 bases and at J to 9 bases, leaving 9 bases not matched to a gene. The CDR3 runs 14 residues. CDR1 is LGHNA and CDR2 is YNFKEQ in the germline V gene. CDR3 coding DNA: TGTGCCAGCAGACGCGGACTAGCTTCCTGGGAGCTGTTTTTT. Protein: CASRRGLASWELFF.